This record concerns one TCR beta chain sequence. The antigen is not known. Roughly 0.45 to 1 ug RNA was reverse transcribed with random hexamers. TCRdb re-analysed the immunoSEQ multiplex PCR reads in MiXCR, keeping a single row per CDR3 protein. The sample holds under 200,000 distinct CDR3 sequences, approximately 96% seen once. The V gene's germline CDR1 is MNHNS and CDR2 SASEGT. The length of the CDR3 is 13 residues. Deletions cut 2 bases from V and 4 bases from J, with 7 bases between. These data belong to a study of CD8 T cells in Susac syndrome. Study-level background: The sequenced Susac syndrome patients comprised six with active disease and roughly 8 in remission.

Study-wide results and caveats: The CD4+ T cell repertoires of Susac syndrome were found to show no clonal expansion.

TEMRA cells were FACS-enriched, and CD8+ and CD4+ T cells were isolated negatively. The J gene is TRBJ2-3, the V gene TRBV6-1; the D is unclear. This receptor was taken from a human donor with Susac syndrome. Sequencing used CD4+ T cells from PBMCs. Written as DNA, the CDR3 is TGTGCCAGCAGTGAATCAGGCCCAGATACGCAGTATTTT. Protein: CASSESGPDTQYF.